The entry below describes one TCR beta chain. Its matching antigen is unknown. The sample's time point: week 11, during vaccination. Alongside topical imiquimod, each dose of vaccine comprised 300 ug of mutant IDH1 20-mer peptide. Astrocytomas that were new, WHO grade 3 or 4, IDH1-mutant and ATRX-lost were present in the donors. Assay: immunoSEQ multiplex PCR; the TCRdb copy retains only in-frame clones and omits some. The table includes 50,000 or so clones, over 75% detected once. The data were obtained in a study of a mutant IDH1 vaccine in newly diagnosed glioma. Background on the study: Treated patients had a mean age of 40.4 years and a sex split that was roughly 60% male and 37.5% female. Previous treatment comprised radiotherapy, temozolomide, or both, mostly both.

CDR1 is LGHNA and CDR2 is YNFKEQ in the germline V gene. Deletions cut 2 bases from V and 0 bases from J, with 11 bases between. The CDR3 is 15 residues long. The chain employs TRBV4-2 and TRBJ2-7, with D possibly TRBD2 on 5 matching bases. This TCR was recovered from a man aged 50 to 59 with glioma. The sample here was PBMCs, taken from a glioma patient whose treatment included an IDH1 peptide vaccine. The CDR3 DNA sequence: TGTGCCAGCAGCCAAAGCGGCACCCGCTCCTACGAGCAGTACTTC. Translating it yields CASSQSGTRSYEQYF.